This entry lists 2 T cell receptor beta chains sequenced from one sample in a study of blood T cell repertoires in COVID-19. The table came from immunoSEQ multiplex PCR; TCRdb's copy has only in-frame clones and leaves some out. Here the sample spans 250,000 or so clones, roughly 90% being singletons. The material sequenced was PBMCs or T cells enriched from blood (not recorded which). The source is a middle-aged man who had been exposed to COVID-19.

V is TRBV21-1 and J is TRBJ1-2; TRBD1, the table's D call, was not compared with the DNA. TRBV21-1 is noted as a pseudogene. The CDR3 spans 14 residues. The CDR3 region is CASSTGVRGIRYTF. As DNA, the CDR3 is TGTGCCAGCAGCACGGGCGTCAGGGGAATTAGATACACCTTC.

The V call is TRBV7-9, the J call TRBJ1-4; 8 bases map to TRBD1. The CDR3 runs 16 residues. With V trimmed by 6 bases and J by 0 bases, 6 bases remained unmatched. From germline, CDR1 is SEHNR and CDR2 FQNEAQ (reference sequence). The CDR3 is CASRRGQASTNEKLFF. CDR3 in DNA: TGTGCCAGCAGACGGGGACAGGCGTCAACTAATGAAAAACTGTTTTTT.